Below, 6 T cell receptor beta chains from the same sample are listed, as sequenced in a study of CD8 T cells in ankylosing spondylitis. TCRdb reprocessed the 5' RACE reads with MiXCR, giving one entry per CDR3 protein. The table shows about 250,000 distinct CDR3 sequences, with roughly a third occurring only once. The specimen sequenced was blood, either unsorted or a sorted T cell fraction (not recorded which). The receptors come from a male donor with ankylosing spondylitis or in good health (not recorded which).

This clonotype was seen a few times. The chain combines TRBV6-5 with TRBJ2-3, with 10 bases that match TRBD2. This CDR3 spans 16 amino acids. V trimming: 2 bases; J trimming: 8 bases; junction bases outside the gene matches: 10. Per the germline V gene, CDR1 is MNHEY and CDR2 is SVGAGI. The CDR3 here is CASSYTLAGARGTQYF. The CDR3 region has the DNA TGTGCCAGCAGTTACACCCTAGCGGGGGCCAGGGGTACGCAGTATTTT.

Ten or more counts support this clonotype. The chain's CDR3 is CSASPGQGVPNEQFF. DNA of the CDR3: TGCAGTGCTAGCCCGGGGCAGGGTGTACCCAATGAGCAGTTCTTC. The V and J genes are TRBV20-1 and TRBJ2-1; tentatively, D is TRBD1 or TRBD2 (5 bases each). Trimming pared 3 bases from V and 6 bases from J, leaving 18 bases between. In germline, CDR1 is DFQATT, CDR2 SNEGSKA (reference sequence). This CDR3 comprises 15 residues.

This clonotype has more than one count but fewer than ten. V gene TRBV6-5 combines with J gene TRBJ1-4; tentatively, D is TRBD1 (5 bases). V was cut by 4 bases and J by 7 bases, with 13 bases left in between. Germline V gives CDR1 MNHEY, CDR2 SVGAGI. The CDR3 is 14 residues long. CDR3 sequence reads: CASSSQGRREKLFF. The DNA of the CDR3 is TGTGCCAGCAGTTCGCAGGGACGGCGTGAAAAACTGTTTTTT.

This clonotype was detected only a few times. Here the CDR3 reads CASSSRAVSGETQYF. The CDR3 DNA sequence: TGTGCCAGCAGTTCCAGGGCGGTAAGCGGCGAGACCCAGTACTTC. This rearrangement joins TRBV12-3 or TRBV12-4 to TRBJ2-5; D possibly matches TRBD1 or TRBD2 (5 bases each). V was pared by 4 bases and J by 5 bases, with 17 bases between. The CDR3 extends over 15 amino acids.

The sample holds a few counts of this clonotype. The CDR3 coding sequence is TGCAGTGCTAGTCGTAGCGGGGGAGGAGATACGCAGTATTTT. Encoded protein: CSASRSGGGDTQYF. V usage is TRBV20-1 and J usage is TRBJ2-3, with 9 bases lining up with TRBD2. Germline V CDR1 and CDR2: DFQATT, SNEGSKA (reference sequence). The J segment lost 5 bases and the V segment lost 3 bases, leaving 6 bases of the junction unmatched. The CDR3 extends over 14 amino acids.

The rearrangement joins TRBV5-1 to TRBJ2-5; 7 positions match TRBD1. Germline-derived CDR1 and CDR2 are SGHRS and YFSETQ. The CDR3 runs to 13 residues. The J segment lost 3 bases and the V segment lost 3 bases, leaving 2 bases of the junction unmatched. The CDR3 bases are TGCGCCAGCAGCTATCAGGGGGAAGAGACCCAGTACTTC. This translates into CASSYQGEETQYF.